The sequence of this TCR beta chain was determined in a study of a mutant IDH1 vaccine in newly diagnosed glioma. Study in general: Treated patients, about 62% male and about 38% female, averaged 40.4 years of age. Beforehand, treatment had been radiotherapy, temozolomide, or both; the majority received both.

As regards this clone: Its antigen is unidentified.

Libraries were prepared by immunoSEQ multiplex PCR; TCRdb keeps only in-frame clonotypes and omits some of them. The sample shows 35,000 to 45,000 clones, 78% of them seen only once. The study's findings and limits: Apparently, pseudoprogression bore no relation to changes among the top peripheral T cell clonotypes.

Indicated time point: week 23, last vaccination. Mutant IDH1 20-mer peptide, at 300 ug, made up each vaccine dose, with topical imiquimod. Germline CDR1 and CDR2: KGHSH and LQKENI. Between the trimmed V and J ends, which lost 6 bases and 5 bases, there was a span of 13 bases. CDR3 size: 13 residues. This chain connects TRBV18 to TRBJ1-1; no clear D. Sequencing was performed on PBMCs, taken from a glioma patient whose treatment included an IDH1 peptide vaccine. This sequence was found in a woman between 40 and 50 years old with glioma. Some clones in this sample may be carry-over from other donors' samples. The chain's CDR3 is CASSPLAETEAFF. The CDR3 DNA reads as TGTGCCAGCTCTCCTCTGGCGGAGACTGAAGCTTTCTTT.